Below, 27 T cell receptor beta chains from the same sample are listed, as sequenced in a study of OX40 agonist ivuxolimab in advanced cancers. Measured with immunoSEQ multiplex PCR; TCRdb has only the in-frame clones, and not every one. The table includes 80,000 or so clones, roughly nine tenths detected once. Here the sequenced sample was CD4+ or CD8+ T cells sorted from blood, taken in a trial of the OX40 agonist ivuxolimab. The receptors were gathered from an adult with an advanced solid tumor such as melanoma, head and neck, liver or kidney cancer.

Of note for this clone: Other DNA sequences of this sample code for an identical CDR3. V usage is TRBV5-1 and J usage is TRBJ2-1, with 7 bases aligning to TRBD2. This CDR3 spans 15 amino acids. Losses at the gene ends were 2 bases for V and 0 bases for J; bases not matched to a gene: 2. Germline V gives CDR1 SGHRS, CDR2 YFSETQ. The CDR3 bases are TGCGCCAGCAGCTTAGCGGGAAGCTCCTACAATGAGCAGTTCTTC. It codes for CASSLAGSSYNEQFF. Supplemented by reference TRBV5-1 and TRBJ2-1, the full variable domain reads KAGVTQTPRYLIKTRGQQVTLSCSPISGHRSVSWYQQTPGQGLQFLFEYFSETQRNKGNFPGRFSGRQFSNSRSEMNVSTLELGDSALYLCASSLAGSSYNEQFFGPGTRLTVL.

V gene TRBV6-6 combines with J gene TRBJ2-5, with 8 bases that match TRBD2. Germline V gene lookup returns CDR1 MNHNY and CDR2 SVGAGI (reference sequence). This CDR3 spans 14 amino acids. Trimming cost V 5 bases and J 5 bases; bases outside gene matches: 7. The CDR3 sequence is CASSNLLAEETQYF. The CDR3 region has the DNA TGTGCCAGCAGTAACTTACTAGCGGAGGAGACCCAGTACTTC.

The chain links TRBV5-1 to TRBJ1-1, with D perhaps TRBD1 (6 bases). Between the trimmed V and J ends, which lost 3 bases and 3 bases, there was a span of 15 bases. The CDR3 contains 15 residues. Germline-derived CDR1 and CDR2 are SGHRS and YFSETQ. The CDR3 reads CASSSQGGGDTEAFF. The CDR3 DNA sequence: TGCGCCAGCAGCTCCCAAGGGGGGGGCGACACTGAAGCTTTCTTT.

The chain couples TRBV10-2 to TRBJ2-2; D is ambiguous. Germline V gene sequence: CDR1 WSHSY, CDR2 SAAADI. The CDR3 loop spans 13 amino acids. With 3 bases removed from V and 7 bases from J, the gap between germline ends came to 9 bases. CDR3 nucleotide sequence: TGCGCCAGCAGTGAAAGGTTAGGCGGGGAGCTGTTTTTT. Translation: CASSERLGGELFF.

The gene calls are TRBV30 and TRBJ1-3, with D tentatively TRBD1 (5 bases). This CDR3 has 14 residues. The V end lost 4 bases, the J end lost 2 bases, and 12 bases lay between the germline ends. CDR1 is GTSNPN and CDR2 is SVGIG in the germline V gene (reference sequence). The CDR3 DNA follows: TGTGCCTGGATGACTTGGGGCCCTGGAAACACCATATATTTT. Its protein is CAWMTWGPGNTIYF.

The chain combines TRBV28 with TRBJ2-3; TRBD1 agrees at 9 bases. Germline assignment: CDR1 MDHEN and CDR2 SYDVKM. V was clipped by 5 bases and J by 1 base; unmatched bases: 1. CDR3 length: 14 amino acids. The CDR3 DNA reads as TGTGCCAGCAGTCGGACAGGGGGCACAGATACGCAGTATTTT. Amino acid sequence: CASSRTGGTDTQYF.

On this clone: At the DNA level, this CDR3 is encoded by other sequences in the same sample as well. V and J are TRBV2 and TRBJ2-1, with D perhaps TRBD1 (7 bases). Germline-derived CDR1 and CDR2 are SNHLY and FYNNEI. The CDR3 is 13 residues long. The germline V and J ends were trimmed by 6 bases and 4 bases, with 10 bases remaining between them. The CDR3 DNA is TGTGCCAGCAGCGGGGGACAGTACAATGAGCAGTTCTTC. The encoded protein is CASSGGQYNEQFF.

This CDR3 is CASSTRQGVEQYF. As DNA, the CDR3 is TGTGCCAGCAGTACCCGACAGGGGGTCGAGCAGTACTTC. The chain has TRBV27 and TRBJ2-7; 9 bases align to TRBD1. Looked up from germline, CDR1 is MNHEY and CDR2 is SMNVEV (reference sequence). The V gene end was trimmed by 5 bases and the J gene end by 6 bases; junction bases not matched to a gene: 5. The CDR3 length is 13 residues.

The J gene is TRBJ2-3, the V gene TRBV2, with D perhaps assigned TRBD1 or TRBD2 (5 bases each). Trimming took 4 bases from V and 2 from J, leaving 13 bases between them. The CDR3 is 15 amino acids. CDR1 is SNHLY, CDR2 FYNNEI, per germline. The CDR3, as DNA: TGTGCCAGCAGTGTAGGGACGTTTATCACAGATACGCAGTATTTT. It specifies CASSVGTFITDTQYF.

This clone was recorded only once. The chain joins TRBV5-6 to TRBJ2-4; 8 positions match TRBD1. This CDR3 contains 15 residues. Germline CDR1 is SGHDT and CDR2 is YYEEEE. V lost 4 bases and J lost 5; bases outside the gene matches: 8. CDR3 sequence reads: CASSGEGQGENIQYF. The CDR3 nucleotides are TGTGCCAGCAGCGGAGAAGGACAGGGAGAAAACATTCAGTACTTC.

The J gene is TRBJ2-5, the V gene TRBV30; D uncertain. Germline V gene sequence: CDR1 GTSNPN, CDR2 SVGIG (reference sequence). There are 11 residues in the CDR3. V gave up 5 bases and J gave up 5 bases, with 9 bases separating them. CDR3 coding DNA: TGTGCCTGGGGGGATCAGGAGACCCAGTACTTC. Its protein is CAWGDQETQYF.

This chain joins TRBV7-9 and TRBJ1-5, with D maybe TRBD1 (5 bases). V was shortened by 5 bases and J by 5 bases, with 19 bases between the two germline ends. This CDR3 region has 16 residues. Per germline, CDR1 SEHNR and CDR2 FQNEAQ (reference sequence). The CDR3: CASSTPPGTVDQPQHF. For the CDR3, the DNA is TGTGCCAGCAGCACCCCTCCCGGGACGGTTGATCAGCCCCAGCATTTT.

This rearrangement joins TRBV7-9 to TRBJ1-4; tentatively, D is TRBD1 (6 bases). Trimming took off 5 bases at V and 4 bases at J, with 17 bases between the two ends. CDR3 length: 16 residues. Germline values: CDR1 SEHNR, CDR2 FQNEAQ (reference sequence). CDR3 region: CASSPAWNRVNEKLFF. The DNA for the CDR3 is TGTGCCAGCAGCCCAGCGTGGAACAGGGTTAATGAAAAACTGTTTTTT.

V usage is TRBV5-6 and J usage is TRBJ1-5; possibly TRBD1 for D (5 bases). This CDR3 region has 14 residues. Germline loops: CDR1 SGHDT, CDR2 YYEEEE. Trimming left V 0 bases short and J 6 bases short, with 10 bases between. CDR3 amino acids: CASSLERGGQPQHF. DNA for the CDR3: TGTGCCAGCAGCTTGGAGAGGGGAGGTCAGCCCCAGCATTTT.

The V call is TRBV19, the J call TRBJ2-7, with TRBD1 identical over 11 bases. The germline V gene encodes CDR1 LNHDA and CDR2 SQIVND (reference sequence). V shed 3 bases and J 3 bases; nucleotides not matched to a gene: 7. The CDR3 consists of 16 residues. The CDR3 spells CASSISVGTGGYEQYF. DNA for the CDR3: TGTGCCAGTAGTATCTCTGTGGGGACAGGGGGCTACGAGCAGTACTTC. The full variable domain, its missing parts supplied by reference TRBV19 and TRBJ2-7, is DGGITQSPKYLFRKEGQNVTLSCEQNLNHDAMYWYRQDPGQGLRLIYYSQIVNDFQKGDIAEGYSVSREKKESFPLTVTSAQKNPTAFYLCASSISVGTGGYEQYFGPGTRLTVT.

The genes are TRBV9 and TRBJ1-1; 10 bases map to TRBD1. Germline CDR1 and CDR2: SGDLS and YYNGEE. The CDR3 loop spans 15 amino acids. J lost 4 bases, V lost 4 bases, and 7 bases had no gene match. CDR3 nucleotides: TGTGCCAGCAGCCCGCGGACAGGGGGTACCACTGAAGCTTTCTTT. This encodes CASSPRTGGTTEAFF.

The CDR3 coding sequence is TGTGCCAGCAGCTGGCAGGGCCTCTATAGCAATCAGCCCCAGCATTTT. It yields the protein CASSWQGLYSNQPQHF. The J gene is TRBJ1-5, the V gene TRBV7-8; maybe TRBD1 (5 bases). Trimming took 4 bases from V and 0 from J, leaving 13 bases between them. CDR3 length: 16 amino acids. The germline gives CDR1 SGHVS, CDR2 FQNEAQ.

This clone was seen just once. The chain couples TRBV19 to TRBJ2-2; a weak D match, TRBD2 (6 bases). Trimming removed 1 base at V and 6 bases at J, with 9 bases between. The CDR3 covers 14 residues. Germline V CDR1 and CDR2: LNHDA, SQIVND (reference sequence). CDR3 nucleotide sequence: TGTGCCAGTAGTATAGTTGGGGGGTCCGGGGAGCTGTTTTTT. Protein sequence: CASSIVGGSGELFF.

The count of this clone is one. The chain combines TRBV9 with TRBJ1-3; weak D call: TRBD1 (5 bases). Trimming took 0 bases from V and 4 from J, leaving 8 bases between them. Looked up from germline, CDR1 is SGDLS and CDR2 is YYNGEE. This CDR3 has 14 amino acids. The CDR3 here is CASSVEAGGNTIYF. The CDR3 DNA sequence: TGTGCCAGCAGCGTAGAAGCAGGGGGAAACACCATATATTTT. The complete variable domain, with remaining parts taken from reference TRBV9 and TRBJ1-3, reads DSGVTQTPKHLITATGQRVTLRCSPRSGDLSVYWYQQSLDQGLQFLIQYYNGEERAKGNILERFSAQQFPDLHSELNLSSLELGDSALYFCASSVEAGGNTIYFGEGSWLTVV.

V usage is TRBV10-3 and J usage is TRBJ2-7; the D gene is possibly TRBD2 (6 bases). In germline, CDR1 is ENHRY, CDR2 SYGVKD. Deletions cut 10 bases from V and 4 bases from J, with 14 bases between. CDR3 length: 12 amino acids. The CDR3 DNA sequence: TGTGCCAGCCGGGACTTCGGATACGAGCAGTACTTC. It specifies CASRDFGYEQYF.

This clone was found a few times. The V call is TRBV7-6, the J call TRBJ1-3; D not certain. Deletions cut 4 bases from V and 0 bases from J, with 16 bases between. CDR1 and CDR2 from the germline V gene are SGHVS and FNYEAQ. This CDR3 has 17 residues. The chain's CDR3 is CASSSAGRTYSGNTIYF. CDR3 bases: TGTGCCAGCAGCTCCGCGGGCCGCACCTACTCTGGAAACACCATATATTTT.

The genes are TRBV7-2 and TRBJ1-1; perhaps TRBD1 as D (5 bases). The germline gives CDR1 SGHTA, CDR2 FQGNSA. Between the trimmed V and J ends, which lost 2 bases and 2 bases, there was a span of 9 bases. The CDR3 spans 14 residues. The CDR3 DNA reads TGTGCCAGCAGCTTACAGGGAGGCAACACTGAAGCTTTCTTT. This translates into CASSLQGGNTEAFF.

This sequence joins TRBV7-2 and TRBJ2-4, with 9 positions matching TRBD1. V lost 3 bases and J lost 4; bases outside the gene matches: 4. Germline V gene data show CDR1 as SGHTA and CDR2 as FQGNSA. The CDR3 has 15 amino acids. The CDR3 nucleotides are TGTGCCAGCAGCTTCGACGGACAGGGGAAAAACATTCAGTACTTC. Its translation is CASSFDGQGKNIQYF.

The chain recombines TRBV19 with TRBJ2-1; 10 positions agree with TRBD1. J gave up 9 bases and V 7 bases, and 9 bases lay outside the gene matches. Germline CDR1 and CDR2: LNHDA and SQIVND (reference sequence). The CDR3 extends over 14 amino acids. The CDR3 reads CASTRDRGRGEQFF. The CDR3 region has the DNA TGTGCCAGTACCCGGGACAGGGGACGGGGTGAGCAGTTCTTC.

The chain carries TRBV6-5 and TRBJ2-7, with 10 bases identical to TRBD1. With V trimmed by 3 bases and J by 4 bases, 3 bases remained unmatched. Germline assignment: CDR1 MNHEY and CDR2 SVGAGI. The CDR3 spans 14 residues. The CDR3 sequence: CASSYRDRGYEQYF. DNA of the CDR3: TGTGCCAGCAGTTATCGGGACAGGGGATACGAGCAGTACTTC.

The chain carries TRBV7-2 and TRBJ2-7, with D possibly being TRBD1 (5 bases). CDR3 length: 11 residues. The V gene lost 5 bases and the J gene lost 7 bases, with 9 bases spanning the gap. Germline assignment: CDR1 SGHTA and CDR2 FQGNSA. The CDR3 sequence: CASSEQGEQYF. The CDR3 nucleotides are TGTGCCAGCAGCGAGCAGGGTGAGCAGTACTTC.

About this clone itself: A much larger clone lies a single base off, so this may be a read error. The rearrangement joins TRBV18 to TRBJ1-1, with D perhaps TRBD1 (5 bases). CDR1 and CDR2 from the germline V gene are KGHSH and LQKENI. This CDR3 comprises 16 residues. The germline V and J ends were trimmed by 1 base and 1 base, with 13 bases remaining between them. CDR3 DNA sequence: TGTGCCAGCTCACCACGAGGGGCTTTGAGGAACACTGAAGCTTTCTTT. Its translation is CASSPRGALRNTEAFF.